This T cell receptor (beta chain) was found in a study of T-cell reconstitution after alpha-beta-depleted transplantation in children. Unique molecular identifiers were incorporated during preparation of the TCRbeta library. In TCRdb, the PCR reads were re-called with MiXCR into one record per CDR3 protein. This sample yields approximately 1,000,000 distinct CDR3 sequences, of which roughly 29% are seen a single time; over 25% belongs to the top ten. This specimen was PBMCs, mostly from graft donor cells, taken 360 days after TCRalphabeta/CD19-depleted stem cell transplant. This TCR came from a boy less than two years old who had a stem cell transplant for SCID, so the T cells may come from the graft donor.

The CDR3 sequence: CASSSRDRVGNQPQHF. CDR3 nucleotides: TGTGCCAGCAGTAGCCGGGACAGGGTTGGTAATCAGCCCCAGCATTTT. The genes are TRBV12-3 or TRBV12-4 and TRBJ1-5; 9 nucleotides align to TRBD1. The CDR3 contains 16 residues. J was trimmed by 4 bases and V by 5 bases; bases with no gene match: 9.